This T cell receptor beta chain stems from a study of tumor-infiltrating lymphocytes in primary liver carcinoma. CDR1 and CDR2 from the germline V gene are ENHRY and SYGVKD. CDR3 length equals 16 residues. Regarding this clonotype: What it binds is unknown. An end of the junction does not agree with germline; a read error may underlie this.

Both RNA and DNA were isolated together from 20-30 mg of bulk tissue that had not been sorted. TCR beta cDNA was made from 400 to 500 ng total RNA with a constant-region primer. It was through three nested multiplex PCR rounds of slightly modified ARM-PCR that TCR beta libraries arose. TRBV1-TRBV30 forward primers paired with a C-beta reverse primer drove the first two PCR rounds, around 9 cycles each. In TCRdb, the multiplex PCR reads were re-called with MiXCR into one record per CDR3 protein. The repertoire holds tens of thousands of distinct CDR3 sequences, with around 64% as singletons. Notes on the study in general: Blood's top-250-clone fraction was significantly lower than that of tumors (p = 0.039).

Sequencing was done on a sample of liver tumor tissue from sampling region 4. Regarding subset: tumor region T4, right-lateral pole. This chain links TRBV10-3 with TRBJ2-6, with 7 bases lining up with TRBD2. The clonotype comes from a man in his forties with primary liver carcinoma and hepatitis B virus infection. The CDR3 reads CAISVAWGSGASVLTF. The DNA of the CDR3 is TGTGCCATCAGTGTTGCCTGGGGGAGCGGGGCCAGCGTCCTGACTTTC.